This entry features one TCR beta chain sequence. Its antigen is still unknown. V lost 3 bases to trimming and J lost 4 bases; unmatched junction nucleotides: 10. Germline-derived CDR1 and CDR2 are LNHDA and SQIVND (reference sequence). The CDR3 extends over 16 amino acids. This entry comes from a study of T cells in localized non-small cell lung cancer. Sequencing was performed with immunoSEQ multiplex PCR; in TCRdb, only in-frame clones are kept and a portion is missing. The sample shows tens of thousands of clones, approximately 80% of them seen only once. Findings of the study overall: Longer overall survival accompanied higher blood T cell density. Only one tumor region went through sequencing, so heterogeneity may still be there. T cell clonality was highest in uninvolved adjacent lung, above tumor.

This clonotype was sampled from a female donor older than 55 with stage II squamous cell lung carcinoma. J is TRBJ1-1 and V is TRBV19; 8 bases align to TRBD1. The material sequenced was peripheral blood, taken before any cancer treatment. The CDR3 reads CASSIQFRGRGTEAFF. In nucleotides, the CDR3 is TGTGCCAGTAGTATCCAATTCAGGGGGCGGGGCACTGAAGCTTTCTTT. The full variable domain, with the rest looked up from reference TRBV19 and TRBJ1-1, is DGGITQSPKYLFRKEGQNVTLSCEQNLNHDAMYWYRQDPGQGLRLIYYSQIVNDFQKGDIAEGYSVSREKKESFPLTVTSAQKNPTAFYLCASSIQFRGRGTEAFFGQGTRLTVV.